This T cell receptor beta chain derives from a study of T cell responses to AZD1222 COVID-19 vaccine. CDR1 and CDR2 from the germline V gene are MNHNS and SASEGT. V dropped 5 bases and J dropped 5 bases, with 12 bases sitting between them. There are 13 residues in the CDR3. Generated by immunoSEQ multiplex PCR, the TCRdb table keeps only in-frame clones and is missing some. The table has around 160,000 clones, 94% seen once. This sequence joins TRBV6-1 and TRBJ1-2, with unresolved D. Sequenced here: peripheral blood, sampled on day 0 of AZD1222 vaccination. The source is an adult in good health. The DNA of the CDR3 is TGTGCCAGCAGTTATGTGGGTTCTTATGGCTACACCTTC. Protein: CASSYVGSYGYTF.